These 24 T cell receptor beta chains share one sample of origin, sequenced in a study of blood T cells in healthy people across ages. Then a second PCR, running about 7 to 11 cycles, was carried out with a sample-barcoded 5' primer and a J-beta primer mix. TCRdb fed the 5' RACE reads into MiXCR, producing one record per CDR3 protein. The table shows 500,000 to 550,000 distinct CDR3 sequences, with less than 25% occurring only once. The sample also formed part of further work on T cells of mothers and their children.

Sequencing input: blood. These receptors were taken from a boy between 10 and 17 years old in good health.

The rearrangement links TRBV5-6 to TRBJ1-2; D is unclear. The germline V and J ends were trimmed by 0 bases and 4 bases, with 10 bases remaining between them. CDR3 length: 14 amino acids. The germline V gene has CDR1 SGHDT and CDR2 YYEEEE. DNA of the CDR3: TGTGCCAGCAGCTTGGGGCAGGCGCCCTATGGCTACACCTTC. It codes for CASSLGQAPYGYTF.

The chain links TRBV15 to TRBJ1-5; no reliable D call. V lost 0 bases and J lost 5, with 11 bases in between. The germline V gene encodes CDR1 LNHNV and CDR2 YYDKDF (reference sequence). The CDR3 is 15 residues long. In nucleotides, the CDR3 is TGTGCCACCAGCAGAGATCCGACACTTGATCAGCCCCAGCATTTT. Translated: CATSRDPTLDQPQHF.

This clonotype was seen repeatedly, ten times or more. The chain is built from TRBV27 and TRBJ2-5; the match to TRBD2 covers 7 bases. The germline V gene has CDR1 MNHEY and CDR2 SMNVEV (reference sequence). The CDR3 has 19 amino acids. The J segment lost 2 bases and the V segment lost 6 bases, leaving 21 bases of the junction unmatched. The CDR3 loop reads CASRPLDAGDLQTQETQYF. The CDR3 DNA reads TGTGCCAGCAGGCCCCTAGACGCGGGGGATCTCCAGACTCAAGAGACCCAGTACTTC.

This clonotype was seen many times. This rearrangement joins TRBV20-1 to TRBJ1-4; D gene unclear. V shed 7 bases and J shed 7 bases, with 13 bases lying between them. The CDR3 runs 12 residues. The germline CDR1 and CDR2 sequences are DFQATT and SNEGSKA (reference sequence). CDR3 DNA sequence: TGCAGTGTACGACCAACGAGTGAAAAACTGTTTTTT. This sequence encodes CSVRPTSEKLFF.

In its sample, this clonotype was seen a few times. The chain's CDR3 is CASSLIGSGAAYEQYF. CDR3 sequence (DNA): TGTGCCAGCAGCCTAATCGGGTCAGGGGCGGCCTACGAGCAGTACTTC. The chain recombines TRBV28 with TRBJ2-7, with D perhaps TRBD1 (6 bases). V was cut by 6 bases and J by 2 bases, with 20 bases left in between. Germline V gene sequence: CDR1 MDHEN, CDR2 SYDVKM. CDR3 size: 16 residues. Looking up the rest from reference TRBV28 and TRBJ2-7 gives the full variable domain: DVKVTQSSRYLVKRTGEKVFLECVQDMDHENMFWYRQDPGLGLRLIYFSYDVKMKEKGDIPEGYSVSREKKERFSLILESASTNQTSMYLCASSLIGSGAAYEQYFGPGTRLTVT.

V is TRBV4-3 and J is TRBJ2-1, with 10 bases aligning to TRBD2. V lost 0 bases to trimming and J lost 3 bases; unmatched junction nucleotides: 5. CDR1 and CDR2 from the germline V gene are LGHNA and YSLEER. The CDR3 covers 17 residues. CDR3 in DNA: TGCGCCAGCAGCCAAGATCGGGCTAGCGGGAGCTACAATGAGCAGTTCTTC. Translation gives CASSQDRASGSYNEQFF.

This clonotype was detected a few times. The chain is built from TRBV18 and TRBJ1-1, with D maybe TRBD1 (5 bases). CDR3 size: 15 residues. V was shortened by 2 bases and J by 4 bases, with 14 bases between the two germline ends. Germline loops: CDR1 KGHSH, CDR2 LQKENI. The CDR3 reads CASSPLGVWGTEAFF. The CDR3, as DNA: TGTGCCAGCTCACCATTGGGGGTTTGGGGCACTGAAGCTTTCTTT. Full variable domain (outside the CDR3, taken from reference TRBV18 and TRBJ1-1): NAGVMQNPRHLVRRRGQEARLRCSPMKGHSHVYWYRQLPEEGLKFMVYLQKENIIDESGMPKERFSAEFPKEGPSILRIQQVVRGDSAAYFCASSPLGVWGTEAFFGQGTRLTVV.

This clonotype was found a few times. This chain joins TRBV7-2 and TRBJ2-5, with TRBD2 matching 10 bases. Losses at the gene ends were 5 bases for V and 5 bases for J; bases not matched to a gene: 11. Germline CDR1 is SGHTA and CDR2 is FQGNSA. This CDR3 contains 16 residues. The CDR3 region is CASSRGIAGGWETQYF. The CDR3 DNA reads TGTGCCAGCAGCAGAGGCATAGCGGGGGGCTGGGAGACCCAGTACTTC.

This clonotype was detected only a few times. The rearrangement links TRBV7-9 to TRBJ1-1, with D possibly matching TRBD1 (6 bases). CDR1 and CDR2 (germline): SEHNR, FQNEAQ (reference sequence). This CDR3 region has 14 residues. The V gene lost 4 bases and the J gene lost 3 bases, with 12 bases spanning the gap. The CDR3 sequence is CASSSKGDYTEAFF. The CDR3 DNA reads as TGTGCCAGCAGCTCTAAGGGGGATTACACTGAAGCTTTCTTT. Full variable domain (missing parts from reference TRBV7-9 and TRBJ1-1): DTGVSQNPRHKITKRGQNVTFRCDPISEHNRLYWYRQTLGQGPEFLTYFQNEAQLEKSRLLSDRFSAERPKGSFSTLEIQRTEQGDSAMYLCASSSKGDYTEAFFGQGTRLTVV.

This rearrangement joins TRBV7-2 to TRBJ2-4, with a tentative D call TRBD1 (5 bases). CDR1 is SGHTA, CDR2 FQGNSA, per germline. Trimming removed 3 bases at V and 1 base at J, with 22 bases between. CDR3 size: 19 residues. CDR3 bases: TGTGCCAGCAGCTTGGGGCCCCGGCCCTCCCCGGCGGCCAAAAACATTCAGTACTTC. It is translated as CASSLGPRPSPAAKNIQYF.

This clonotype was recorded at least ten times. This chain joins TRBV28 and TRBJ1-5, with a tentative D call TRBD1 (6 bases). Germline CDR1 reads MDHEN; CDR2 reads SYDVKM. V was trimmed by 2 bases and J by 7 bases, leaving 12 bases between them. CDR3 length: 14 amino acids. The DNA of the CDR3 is TGTGCCAGCAGTTTAGGGGGGGGCGGGCAGCCCCAGCATTTT. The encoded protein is CASSLGGGGQPQHF.

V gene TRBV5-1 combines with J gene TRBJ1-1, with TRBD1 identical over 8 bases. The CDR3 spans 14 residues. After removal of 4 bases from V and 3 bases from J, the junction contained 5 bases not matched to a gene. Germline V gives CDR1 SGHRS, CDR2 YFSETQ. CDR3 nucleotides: TGCGCCAGCAGCATCCAGACAGGGGACACTGAAGCTTTCTTT. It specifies CASSIQTGDTEAFF.

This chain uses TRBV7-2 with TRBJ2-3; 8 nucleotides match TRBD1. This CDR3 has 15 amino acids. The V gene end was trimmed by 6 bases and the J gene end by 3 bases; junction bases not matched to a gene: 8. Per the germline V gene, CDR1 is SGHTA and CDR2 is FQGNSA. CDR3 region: CASSPTGASTDTQYF. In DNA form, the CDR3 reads TGTGCCAGCAGTCCGACAGGGGCGAGTACAGATACGCAGTATTTT. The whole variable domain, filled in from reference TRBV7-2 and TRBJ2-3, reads GAGVSQSPSNKVTEKGKDVELRCDPISGHTALYWYRQSLGQGLEFLIYFQGNSAPDKSGLPSDRFSAERTGGSVSTLTIQRTQQEDSAVYLCASSPTGASTDTQYFGPGTRLTVL.

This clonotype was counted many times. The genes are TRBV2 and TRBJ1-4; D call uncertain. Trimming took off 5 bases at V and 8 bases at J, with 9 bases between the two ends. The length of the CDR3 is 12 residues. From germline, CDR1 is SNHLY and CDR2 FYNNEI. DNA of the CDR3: TGTGCCAGCAGTAGGACGAACGAAAAACTGTTTTTT. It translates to CASSRTNEKLFF.

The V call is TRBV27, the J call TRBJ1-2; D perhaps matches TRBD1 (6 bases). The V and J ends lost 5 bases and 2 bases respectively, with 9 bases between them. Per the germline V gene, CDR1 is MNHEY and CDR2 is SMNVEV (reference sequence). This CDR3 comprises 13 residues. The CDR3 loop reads CASSHGQNYGYTF. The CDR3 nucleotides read TGTGCCAGCAGTCACGGACAGAACTATGGCTACACCTTC.

The CDR3 region is CSARVQDPYEQYF. In DNA, the CDR3 is TGCAGTGCTAGAGTCCAGGATCCCTACGAGCAGTACTTC. The rearrangement uses TRBV20-1 and TRBJ2-7; D unclear. The length of the CDR3 is 13 residues. Per the germline V gene, CDR1 is DFQATT and CDR2 is SNEGSKA (reference sequence). V lost 1 base and J lost 2, with 9 bases in between.

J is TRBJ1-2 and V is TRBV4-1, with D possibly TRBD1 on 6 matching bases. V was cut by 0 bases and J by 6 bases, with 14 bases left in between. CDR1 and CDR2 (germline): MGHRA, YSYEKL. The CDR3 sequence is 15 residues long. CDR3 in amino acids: CASSQESAGAHGYTF. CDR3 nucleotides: TGCGCCAGCAGCCAAGAATCTGCAGGGGCCCATGGCTACACCTTC.

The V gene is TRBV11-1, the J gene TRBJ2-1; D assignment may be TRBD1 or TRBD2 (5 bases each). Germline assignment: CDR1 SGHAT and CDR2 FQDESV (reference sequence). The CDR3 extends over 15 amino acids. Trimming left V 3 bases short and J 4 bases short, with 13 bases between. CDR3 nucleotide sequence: TGTGCCAGCAGCTTGCGAGGGGTCATATACAATGAGCAGTTCTTC. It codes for CASSLRGVIYNEQFF.

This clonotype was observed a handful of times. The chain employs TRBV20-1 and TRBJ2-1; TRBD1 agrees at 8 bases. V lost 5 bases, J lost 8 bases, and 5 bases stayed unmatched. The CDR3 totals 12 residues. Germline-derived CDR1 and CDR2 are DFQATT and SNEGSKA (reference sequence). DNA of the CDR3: TGCAGTGCTCGACAGGGGTTTTATGAGCAGTTCTTC. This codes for CSARQGFYEQFF.

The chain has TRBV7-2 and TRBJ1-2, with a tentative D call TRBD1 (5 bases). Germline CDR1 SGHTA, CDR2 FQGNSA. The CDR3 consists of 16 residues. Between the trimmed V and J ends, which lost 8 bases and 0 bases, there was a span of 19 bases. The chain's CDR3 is CASPKGRDVANYGYTF. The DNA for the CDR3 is TGTGCCAGCCCCAAGGGACGCGACGTAGCTAACTATGGCTACACCTTC.

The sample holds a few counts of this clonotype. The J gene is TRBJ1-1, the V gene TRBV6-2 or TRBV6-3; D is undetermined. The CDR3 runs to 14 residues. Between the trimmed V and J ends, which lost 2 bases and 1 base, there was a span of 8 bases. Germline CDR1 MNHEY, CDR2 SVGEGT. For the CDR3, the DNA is TGTGCCAGCAGTTACACCACCCAGAACACTGAAGCTTTCTTT. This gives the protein CASSYTTQNTEAFF.

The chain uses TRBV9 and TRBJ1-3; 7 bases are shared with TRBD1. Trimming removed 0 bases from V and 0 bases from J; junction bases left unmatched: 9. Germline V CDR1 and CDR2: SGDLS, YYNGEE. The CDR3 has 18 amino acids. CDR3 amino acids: CASSVAKTGPNSGNTIYF. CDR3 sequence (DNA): TGTGCCAGCAGCGTAGCTAAGACAGGGCCAAACTCTGGAAACACCATATATTTT.

The CDR3: CASIQGGEQYF. In nucleotides, the CDR3 is TGTGCCAGCATTCAGGGGGGCGAGCAGTACTTC. The gene calls are TRBV6-5 and TRBJ2-7, with a weak D call TRBD1 (7 bases). The CDR3 runs 11 residues. The V and J ends lost 7 bases and 6 bases respectively, with 10 bases between them. Per the germline V gene, CDR1 is MNHEY and CDR2 is SVGAGI.

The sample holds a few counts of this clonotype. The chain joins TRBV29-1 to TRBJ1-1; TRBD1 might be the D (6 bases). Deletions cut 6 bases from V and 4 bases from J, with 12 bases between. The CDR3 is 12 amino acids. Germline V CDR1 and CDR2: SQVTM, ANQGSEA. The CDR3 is CSVQGGVTEAFF. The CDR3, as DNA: TGCAGCGTCCAAGGGGGGGTCACTGAAGCTTTCTTT.